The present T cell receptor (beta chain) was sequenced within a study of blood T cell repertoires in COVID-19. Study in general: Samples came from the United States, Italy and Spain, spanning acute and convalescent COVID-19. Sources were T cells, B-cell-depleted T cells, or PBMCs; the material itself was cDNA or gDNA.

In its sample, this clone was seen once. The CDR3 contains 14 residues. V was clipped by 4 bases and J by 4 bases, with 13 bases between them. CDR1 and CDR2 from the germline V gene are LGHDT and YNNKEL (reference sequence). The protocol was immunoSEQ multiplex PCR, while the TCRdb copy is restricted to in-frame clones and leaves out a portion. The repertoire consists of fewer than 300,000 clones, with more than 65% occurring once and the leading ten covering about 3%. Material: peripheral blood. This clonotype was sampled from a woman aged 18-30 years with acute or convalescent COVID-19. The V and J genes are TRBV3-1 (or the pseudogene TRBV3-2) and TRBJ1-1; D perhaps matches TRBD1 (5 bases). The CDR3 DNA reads TGTGCCAGCAGCCGAGGACGGGGGGGCACTGAAGCTTTCTTT. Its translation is CASSRGRGGTEAFF.